The 3 T cell receptor beta chains below come from one sample, sequenced in a study of CD8+CD57+ T cells in acquired aplastic anemia (dated by TCRdb to between 2017 and 2018). The patients picked for sequencing were ones in whom flow cytometry had shown an expansion of CD8+CD57+ cells. Instrument used: Illumina HiSeq 2000. TCR beta VDJ combination and CDR3 sequence profiling used genomic DNA as the template. Starting from the raw public reads, TCRdb applied fastp trimming at Q25, assembled clones with MiXCR and retained in-frame beta chains. Merged by CDR3 protein, the rows form single entries marked with the most common genes and DNA. The sample records more than 150,000 distinct CDR3 sequences, around 47% of which are singletons. Together, the top ten hold roughly 2.9% of the sample. Input material: sorted CD4+, CD8+, or CD8+CD57+ T cells (not recorded which) from PBMCs. The receptors come from a human donor with aplastic anemia.

This clonotype was found many times. The chain is built from TRBV19 and TRBJ1-2, with D possibly matching TRBD1 (6 bases). The CDR3 length is 12 residues. The germline V gene has CDR1 LNHDA and CDR2 SQIVND (reference sequence). Trimming removed 5 bases at V and 8 bases at J, with 12 bases between. The CDR3 spells CASSPTGSGYTF. In nucleotides, the CDR3 is TGTGCCAGTAGTCCAACAGGGAGCGGCTACACCTTC. The entire variable domain, with the rest obtained from reference TRBV19 and TRBJ1-2, is as follows: DGGITQSPKYLFRKEGQNVTLSCEQNLNHDAMYWYRQDPGQGLRLIYYSQIVNDFQKGDIAEGYSVSREKKESFPLTVTSAQKNPTAFYLCASSPTGSGYTFGSGTRLTVV.

This clonotype was counted at least ten times. The chain links TRBV4-2 to TRBJ2-5; D gene unclear. Germline lookup yields CDR1 LGHNA and CDR2 YNFKEQ. The CDR3 totals 15 residues. Trimming cost V 0 bases and J 5 bases, with 13 bases left between them. The CDR3 here is CASSQDYGFGETQYF. CDR3 DNA sequence: TGTGCCAGCAGCCAAGATTACGGTTTTGGGGAGACCCAGTACTTC.

The chain has TRBV20-1 and TRBJ1-5, with 8 bases matching TRBD1. Germline lookup yields CDR1 DFQATT and CDR2 SNEGSKA (reference sequence). Trimming cost V 5 bases and J 6 bases; bases outside gene matches: 9. The CDR3 is 14 amino acids. The CDR3 region is CSALGQGQGQPQHF. The CDR3 DNA follows: TGCAGTGCTTTAGGACAGGGCCAGGGTCAGCCCCAGCATTTT.